Following are 17 T cell receptor beta chains from one sample sequenced in a study of blood T cell repertoires in COVID-19. Repertoires were generated with immunoSEQ multiplex PCR, while TCRdb's copy carries only in-frame clones and drops some. This table holds hundreds of thousands of clones, about 87% found once. The sequencing sample was made of peripheral blood. These receptors originate from a human donor in a cohort sampled during active COVID-19.

The rearrangement joins TRBV29-1 to TRBJ2-7; 11 bases are a match to TRBD1. This CDR3 comprises 15 residues. The germline V gene has CDR1 SQVTM and CDR2 ANQGSEA. The V gene end was trimmed by 3 bases and the J gene end by 4 bases; junction bases not matched to a gene: 8. CDR3 protein: CSVEERTGGGYEQYF. CDR3 DNA: TGCAGCGTTGAGGAGCGGACAGGGGGCGGGTACGAGCAGTACTTC.

This rearrangement joins TRBV11-3 to TRBJ2-3; 7 bases are a match to TRBD1. Germline V CDR1 and CDR2: SGHNT, YENEEA. CDR3 size: 14 residues. The ends lost 5 bases at V and 5 bases at J; junction bases unmatched: 7. CDR3 protein: CASSIGRGQDTQYF. CDR3 DNA sequence: TGTGCCAGCAGCATCGGTAGGGGGCAAGATACGCAGTATTTT.

V usage is TRBV5-1 and J usage is TRBJ2-1, with D possibly TRBD2 on 6 matching bases. Trimming stripped 4 bases from V and 0 bases from J, with 11 bases between. This CDR3 has 15 residues. The germline V gene has CDR1 SGHRS and CDR2 YFSETQ. CDR3 sequence (DNA): TGCGCCAGCAGCGTTAGCGGAAGCTCCTACAATGAGCAGTTCTTC. Translated: CASSVSGSSYNEQFF.

The DNA for the CDR3 is TGTGCCAGCAGCTTAGGACAGGTATCCTACGAGCAGTACTTC. Protein product: CASSLGQVSYEQYF. This sequence joins TRBV5-6 and TRBJ2-7; TRBD1 matches at 7 bases. CDR3 length equals 14 residues. V lost 2 bases to trimming and J lost 1 base; unmatched junction nucleotides: 3. Germline V lookup: CDR1 SGHDT, CDR2 YYEEEE.

The gene calls are TRBV7-9 and TRBJ2-7; TRBD2 matches at 16 bases. V shed 0 bases and J 0 bases; nucleotides not matched to a gene: 5. The CDR3 sequence is 19 residues long. Germline assignment: CDR1 SEHNR and CDR2 FQNEAQ (reference sequence). CDR3 sequence (DNA): TGTGCCAGCAGCTTAGCAACGGGACTAGCGGGAGGGCCCTCCTACGAGCAGTACTTC. This sequence encodes CASSLATGLAGGPSYEQYF.

The DNA of the CDR3 is TGTGCCAGCAGCCAAGCCAGGGTAAGGTCCTACAATGAGCAGTTCTTC. Protein product: CASSQARVRSYNEQFF. The chain joins TRBV3-1 (or the pseudogene TRBV3-2) to TRBJ2-1; tentatively, D is TRBD1 (5 bases). V was shortened by 1 base and J by 1 base, with 11 bases between the two germline ends. The CDR3 is 16 amino acids. Germline CDR1 reads LGHDT; CDR2 reads YNNKEL (reference sequence).

The V and J genes are TRBV7-6 and TRBJ2-2; D might be TRBD1 (6 bases). The V end lost 1 base, the J end lost 7 bases, and 13 bases lay between the germline ends. The germline CDR1 and CDR2 sequences are SGHVS and FNYEAQ. The CDR3 loop spans 15 amino acids. In nucleotides, the CDR3 is TGTGCCAGCAGCTTAGAACAGGGTGTGCGCGGGGAGCTGTTTTTT. Its translation: CASSLEQGVRGELFF.

The table lists this clone with a count of one. V gene TRBV11-1 combines with J gene TRBJ2-5; TRBD2 aligns across 9 bases. Per the germline V gene, CDR1 is SGHAT and CDR2 is FQDESV (reference sequence). There are 16 residues in the CDR3. The V and J ends lost 6 bases and 0 bases, in that order; junction bases with no gene match: 8. CDR3 sequence reads: CASSLLGGGDQETQYF. CDR3 DNA sequence: TGTGCCAGCAGTCTACTGGGCGGGGGGGACCAAGAGACCCAGTACTTC.

This chain joins TRBV20-1 and TRBJ2-7; D is uncertain. Per the germline V gene, CDR1 is DFQATT and CDR2 is SNEGSKA (reference sequence). This CDR3 has 10 residues. V dropped 5 bases and J dropped 6 bases, with 8 bases sitting between them. The CDR3 reads CSALLGEQYF. CDR3 DNA sequence: TGCAGTGCTTTGCTAGGCGAGCAGTACTTC.

The sample holds one count of this clone. V is TRBV7-3 and J is TRBJ2-1, with a tentative D call TRBD2 (7 bases). The length of the CDR3 is 15 residues. The germline gives CDR1 SGHTA, CDR2 FQGTGA. V lost 3 bases and J 8 bases, leaving 17 bases between the germline ends. The CDR3 here is CASSLNRGGRDEQFF. The CDR3 DNA is TGTGCCAGCAGCTTGAATAGGGGGGGCCGCGATGAGCAGTTCTTC.

In this sample, this clone turned up a few times. The chain's CDR3 is CASSLAQGDTEAFF. In DNA form, the CDR3 reads TGTGCCAGCTCACTAGCACAGGGGGATACTGAAGCTTTCTTT. The V and J genes are TRBV18 and TRBJ1-1, with 8 bases matching TRBD1. The trim removed 4 bases at V and 5 bases at J, leaving 6 bases unmatched. Per the germline V gene, CDR1 is KGHSH and CDR2 is LQKENI. This CDR3 has 14 amino acids.

The V and J genes are TRBV18 and TRBJ2-1, with TRBD1 matching over 8 bases. This CDR3 has 15 residues. The germline CDR1 and CDR2 sequences are KGHSH and LQKENI. After removal of 0 bases from V and 6 bases from J, the junction contained 4 bases not matched to a gene. The CDR3 DNA reads TGTGCCAGCTCACCACCCGAGACAGGGGTCAATGAGCAGTTCTTC. Translated: CASSPPETGVNEQFF. Full variable domain (rest looked up from reference TRBV18 and TRBJ2-1): NAGVMQNPRHLVRRRGQEARLRCSPMKGHSHVYWYRQLPEEGLKFMVYLQKENIIDESGMPKERFSAEFPKEGPSILRIQQVVRGDSAAYFCASSPPETGVNEQFFGPGTRLTVL.

The chain combines TRBV16 with TRBJ1-1; 9 bases map to TRBD1. V shed 3 bases, J shed 0 bases, and the junction held 5 bases outside the gene matches. Per the germline V gene, CDR1 is KGHSY and CDR2 is FQNENV. The CDR3 length is 16 residues. The CDR3 region is CASSHGQGTLNTEAFF. The CDR3 nucleotides read TGTGCCAGCAGCCACGGACAGGGGACGTTGAACACTGAAGCTTTCTTT.

On this clone: The germline gene is not matched at one end of the junction; a read error may be the cause. This chain uses TRBV19 with TRBJ1-1; D gene ambiguous. There are 14 residues in the CDR3. Germline CDR1 reads LNHDA; CDR2 reads SQIVND (reference sequence). The CDR3 sequence: CASSIGGWDTEAFF. In nucleotides, the CDR3 is TGTGCCAGTAGCATAGGAGGTTGGGACACTGAAGCTTTCTTT.

V usage is TRBV5-6 and J usage is TRBJ1-5; weak D call: TRBD1 (6 bases). V shed 3 bases and J shed 10 bases, with 17 bases lying between them. The V gene's germline CDR1 is SGHDT and CDR2 YYEEEE. This CDR3 has 14 residues. CDR3 sequence reads: CASSYGQMGRPQHF. Here the CDR3 DNA reads TGTGCCAGCAGCTACGGACAGATGGGTCGACCCCAGCATTTT.

The J gene is TRBJ2-4, the V gene TRBV11-2; 8 bases line up with TRBD1. J was trimmed by 2 bases and V by 7 bases; bases with no gene match: 13. The length of the CDR3 is 17 residues. CDR1 SGHAT and CDR2 FQNNGV come from the germline V gene. The CDR3 nucleotides read TGTGCCAGCACCCGCGCCCCAGGGGGCCTGACCAAAAACATTCAGTACTTC. Protein: CASTRAPGGLTKNIQYF. Looking up the rest from reference TRBV11-2 and TRBJ2-4 gives the full variable domain: EAGVAQSPRYKIIEKRQSVAFWCNPISGHATLYWYQQILGQGPKLLIQFQNNGVVDDSQLPKDRFSAERLKGVDSTLKIQPAKLEDSAVYLCASTRAPGGLTKNIQYFGAGTRLSVL.

The CDR3: CASSAKRGTYNEQFF. DNA for the CDR3: TGTGCCAGCAGCGCAAAGCGGGGGACCTACAATGAGCAGTTCTTC. The genes are TRBV9 and TRBJ2-1; 8 bases match TRBD2. This CDR3 spans 15 amino acids. From germline, CDR1 is SGDLS and CDR2 YYNGEE. After removal of 3 bases from V and 2 bases from J, the junction contained 4 bases not matched to a gene. Variable domain in full (rest from reference TRBV9 and TRBJ2-1): DSGVTQTPKHLITATGQRVTLRCSPRSGDLSVYWYQQSLDQGLQFLIQYYNGEERAKGNILERFSAQQFPDLHSELNLSSLELGDSALYFCASSAKRGTYNEQFFGPGTRLTVL.